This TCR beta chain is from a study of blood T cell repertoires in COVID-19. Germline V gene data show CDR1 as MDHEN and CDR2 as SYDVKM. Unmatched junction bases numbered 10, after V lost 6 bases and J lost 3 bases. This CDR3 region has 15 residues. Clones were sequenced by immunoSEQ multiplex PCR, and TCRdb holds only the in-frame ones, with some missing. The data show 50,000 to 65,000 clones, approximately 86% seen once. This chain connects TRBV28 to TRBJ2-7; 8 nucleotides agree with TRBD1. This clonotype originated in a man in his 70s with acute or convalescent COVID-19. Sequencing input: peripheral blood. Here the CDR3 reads CASRKYGTGHYEQYF. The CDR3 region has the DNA TGTGCCAGCAGGAAATACGGGACAGGCCACTACGAGCAGTACTTC.